Listed below are T cell receptor beta chains from one sample, sequenced in a study of blood T cell repertoires in COVID-19. The repertoire was sequenced with immunoSEQ multiplex PCR; TCRdb's copy has only in-frame clones and lacks some. The sample has fewer than 200,000 clones, more than 80% seen once. The source material was peripheral blood. All receptors derive from a woman aged 40 to 50 with COVID-19, enrolled during active disease. Each CDR3 is given with its conserved first and last residue. The D gene is left open where the match is weak. Not all rows give a size; the values are once, few, many and, for expanded clones, a class.

abundance,v_gene,d_gene,j_gene,CDR3nt,CDR3aa
.,TRBV21-1,.,TRBJ2-5,TGTGCCAGCAGCAGGACCGGGACTTATGGAGAGACCCAGTACTTC,CASSRTGTYGETQYF
.,TRBV5-1,.,TRBJ2-5,TGCGCCAGCAGCTTGGTAGCTATGGAGGGAGAGACCCAGTACTTC,CASSLVAMEGETQYF
once,TRBV18,TRBD1,TRBJ2-1,TGTGCCAGCTCACCGACAGGGGGCGCAAACAATGAGCAGTTCTTC,CASSPTGGANNEQFF
.,TRBV6-5,TRBD2,TRBJ2-1,TGTGCCAGCAGGTGGACTAGCGCGGGGAATGAGCAGTTCTTC,CASRWTSAGNEQFF
.,TRBV3-1/TRBV3-2,.,TRBJ2-5,TGTGCCAGCAGCCAAGGACGAGGGACCCAGTACTTC,CASSQGRGTQYF
.,TRBV4-1,.,TRBJ1-4,TGCGCCAGCAGCCAAGCCCAGGGACTTAATGAAAAACTGTTTTTT,CASSQAQGLNEKLFF
.,TRBV27,.,TRBJ2-6,TGTGCCAGCACTCCCGCGGGTCTGGGGGCGAGCGGGGCCAACGTCCTGACTTTC,CASTPAGLGASGANVLTF
.,TRBV2,TRBD2,TRBJ2-3,TGTGCCAGCATTCGTAATAGCGGGAGAAGCACAGATACGCAGTATTTT,CASIRNSGRSTDTQYF
.,TRBV19,TRBD2,TRBJ2-1,TGTGCCAGTAGTAAGGAGGCGGGAGCCTACAATGAGCAGTTCTTC,CASSKEAGAYNEQFF
.,TRBV2,.,TRBJ2-1,TGTGCCAGCAGTGCCACTGGACTGAAGGAGCAGTTCTTC,CASSATGLKEQFF
.,TRBV2,.,TRBJ1-5,TGTGCCAGCACGGAGGGATGGAATCAGCCCCAGCATTTT,CASTEGWNQPQHF
.,TRBV6-5,TRBD1,TRBJ2-2,TGTGCCAGCAGGACAGGGGTTTGGACCGGGGAGCTGTTTTTT,CASRTGVWTGELFF
.,TRBV29-1,.,TRBJ1-2,TGCAGCGTCCCCCAGTTGTGGCCTAACTATGGCTACACCTTC,CSVPQLWPNYGYTF
.,TRBV18,TRBD1,TRBJ1-6,TGTGCCAGCTCACCCGGGACAGGGGATTCACCCCTCCACTTT,CASSPGTGDSPLHF
.,TRBV5-6,TRBD2,TRBJ2-7,TGTGCCAGCAGCTTTACAGGACTAGCGGGAGGGCCGGGTGAGCAGTACTTC,CASSFTGLAGGPGEQYF
.,TRBV30,.,TRBJ1-1,TGTGCCTGGAGTGTACATCGGAACACTGAAGCTTTCTTT,CAWSVHRNTEAFF
.,TRBV4-2,.,TRBJ2-1,TGTGCCAGCAGCCAAGGGTGGTCGACGGAGACCTACAATGAGCAGTTCTTC,CASSQGWSTETYNEQFF
.,TRBV19,TRBD1,TRBJ2-1,TGTGCCAGTATGGCAGGGGGTTCCTACAATGAGCAGTTCTTC,CASMAGGSYNEQFF
few,TRBV19,TRBD1,TRBJ1-4,TGTGCCAGTAGACAGGGGGCTTTTGAAAAACTGTTTTTT,CASRQGAFEKLFF
.,TRBV2,.,TRBJ1-5,TGTGCCAGCAGCCGTGACAGCAATAGCAATCAGCCCCAGCATTTT,CASSRDSNSNQPQHF
.,TRBV6-5,TRBD1,TRBJ2-2,TGTGCCAGCAGTTACCTTCTGACAGGGCTTACCGGGGAGCTGTTTTTT,CASSYLLTGLTGELFF
few,TRBV18,.,TRBJ2-3,TGTGCCAGCTCACCACCGGGGCCAGATACGCAGTATTTT,CASSPPGPDTQYF
.,TRBV5-4,.,TRBJ1-4,TGTGCCAGCCACCACGGGGGGTCTTCTAATGAAAAACTGTTTTTT,CASHHGGSSNEKLFF
.,TRBV3-1/TRBV3-2,.,TRBJ2-3,TGTGCCAGCAGCCAAGATCTTGGAGAAGATACGCAGTATTTT,CASSQDLGEDTQYF
.,TRBV29-1,.,TRBJ1-4,TGCAGCGCACAGACAGCACGGGCTAATGAAAAACTGTTTTTT,CSAQTARANEKLFF
many,TRBV19,.,TRBJ1-1,TGTGCCAGTAGCGCAGGGAATGTATATACTGAAGCTTTCTTT,CASSAGNVYTEAFF
.,TRBV29-1,TRBD1,TRBJ1-1,TGCAGCGTTGCCGTGGGACAGGGTTTCACTGAAGCTTTCTTT,CSVAVGQGFTEAFF
.,TRBV27,TRBD1,TRBJ2-3,TGTGCCAGCAGTATATATCCCACAACAGGGGGCGCAGGAGATACGCAGTATTTT,CASSIYPTTGGAGDTQYF
medium-sized,TRBV2,.,TRBJ1-5,TGTGCCAGCAGTGAAACATCCCCCGGCCATGGGGGAGGTCAGCCCCAGCATTTT,CASSETSPGHGGGQPQHF
.,TRBV12-3/TRBV12-4,.,TRBJ2-7,TGTGCCAGCAGTTTCGGGCAGGGGCAGTACTTC,CASSFGQGQYF
once,TRBV7-8,.,TRBJ2-5,TGTGCCAGCAGCTTAAGCAGTGGGGCTGCAGAGACCCAGTACTTC,CASSLSSGAAETQYF
.,TRBV29-1,.,TRBJ2-1,TGCAGCGTTCGCCGGGGGGCAATCAATGAGCAGTTCTTC,CSVRRGAINEQFF
once,TRBV7-2,TRBD2,TRBJ2-5,TGTGCCAGCAGCTTAAGTACTAGCGGAGGCCAGGGGACCCAGTACTTC,CASSLSTSGGQGTQYF
.,TRBV7-7,.,TRBJ1-4,TGTGCTAGCAGCTCGGGGTCCGGAACTAATGAAAAACTGTTTTTT,CASSSGSGTNEKLFF
.,TRBV7-2,TRBD1,TRBJ2-1,TGTGCCAGCAGCGCCCGGACAGGGGATGAAAGTGAGCAGTTCTTC,CASSARTGDESEQFF
.,TRBV18,TRBD1,TRBJ2-2,TGTGCCAGCTCACCGAATTCCGGGACAGTGAACACCGGGGAGCTGTTTTTT,CASSPNSGTVNTGELFF
.,TRBV29-1,.,TRBJ1-2,TGCAGCGTTGCTCAGGCCTACTATGGCTACACCTTC,CSVAQAYYGYTF
.,TRBV30,.,TRBJ2-3,TGTGCCTGGGGTAATCGACTTGCAGGCGGGGAACACAGCACAGATACGCAGTATTTT,CAWGNRLAGGEHSTDTQYF
.,TRBV2,.,TRBJ2-1,TGTGCCAGCAGGCGCTACAATGAGCAGTTCTTC,CASRRYNEQFF
.,TRBV7-3,.,TRBJ2-1,TGTGCCAGCAGCTTACACTTAAGTTCCTACAATGAGCAGTTCTTC,CASSLHLSSYNEQFF
.,TRBV19,.,TRBJ1-1,TGTGCCAGTACGGGCGGGGTCCGGGTGAACACTGAAGCTTTCTTT,CASTGGVRVNTEAFF
.,TRBV3-1/TRBV3-2,.,TRBJ1-4,TGTGCCAGCAGCCGGGAAGGGAGTGATGAAAAACTGTTTTTT,CASSREGSDEKLFF